This TCR beta chain came from a study of T-cell memory formation after mild COVID-19. Germline V CDR1 and CDR2: ENHRY, SYGVKD. CDR3 length: 13 residues. V shed 6 bases and J 5 bases; nucleotides not matched to a gene: 3. This clonotype has more than one count but fewer than ten. Constant-segment primers and 5'RACE yielded cDNA libraries for TCR alpha and TCR beta, each carrying sample barcodes and UMIs. From the 5' RACE reads, TCRdb called clonotypes with MiXCR, one entry per CDR3 protein. The sample holds hundreds of thousands of distinct CDR3 sequences, 15% to 20% seen once. This sequence joins TRBV10-3 and TRBJ2-5, with 10 bases that match TRBD1. This TCR was sampled from a man aged 18 to 35 who had mild COVID-19 (a few samples of this study predate the infection). Cell type and time point are not known. The source material was PBMCs or a T cell subset sorted from them (not recorded which). For the CDR3, the DNA is TGTGCCATCAGGGGGACAGGGGTCGAGACCCAGTACTTC. Protein sequence: CAIRGTGVETQYF.